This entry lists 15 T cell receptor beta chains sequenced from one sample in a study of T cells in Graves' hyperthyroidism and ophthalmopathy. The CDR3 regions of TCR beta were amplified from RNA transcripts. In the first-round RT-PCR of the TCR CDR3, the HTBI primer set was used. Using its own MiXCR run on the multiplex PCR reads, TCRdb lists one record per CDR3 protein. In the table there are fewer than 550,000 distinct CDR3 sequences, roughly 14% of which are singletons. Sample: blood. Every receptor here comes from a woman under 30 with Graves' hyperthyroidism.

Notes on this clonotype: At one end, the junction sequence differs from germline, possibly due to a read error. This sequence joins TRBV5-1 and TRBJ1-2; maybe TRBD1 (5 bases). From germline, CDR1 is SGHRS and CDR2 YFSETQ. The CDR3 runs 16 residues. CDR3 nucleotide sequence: TGCGCCAGCAACTTGCCCCCGGCAGGGATAAACTATGGCTACACCTTC. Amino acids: CASNLPPAGINYGYTF.

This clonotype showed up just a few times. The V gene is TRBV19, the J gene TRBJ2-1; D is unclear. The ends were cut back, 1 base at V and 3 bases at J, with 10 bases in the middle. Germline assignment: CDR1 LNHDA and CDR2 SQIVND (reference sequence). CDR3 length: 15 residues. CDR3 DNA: TGTGCCAGTAGTATAGCTGCGACGGACTACAATGAGCAGTTCTTC. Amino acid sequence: CASSIAATDYNEQFF. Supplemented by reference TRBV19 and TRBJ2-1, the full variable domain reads DGGITQSPKYLFRKEGQNVTLSCEQNLNHDAMYWYRQDPGQGLRLIYYSQIVNDFQKGDIAEGYSVSREKKESFPLTVTSAQKNPTAFYLCASSIAATDYNEQFFGPGTRLTVL.

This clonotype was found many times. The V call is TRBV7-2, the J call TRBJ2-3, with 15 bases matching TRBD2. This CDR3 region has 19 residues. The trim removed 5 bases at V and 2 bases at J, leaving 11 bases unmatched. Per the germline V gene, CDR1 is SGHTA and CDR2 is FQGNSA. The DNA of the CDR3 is TGTGCCAGCAGCCCCAAAGTTGGACTAGCGGGGGGGGACACAGATACGCAGTATTTT. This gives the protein CASSPKVGLAGGDTDTQYF.

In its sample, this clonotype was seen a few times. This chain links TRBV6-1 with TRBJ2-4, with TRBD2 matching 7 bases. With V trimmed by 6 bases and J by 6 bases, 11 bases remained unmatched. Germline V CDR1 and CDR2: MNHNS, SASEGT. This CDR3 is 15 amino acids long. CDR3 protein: CASRSSGRVGNIQYF. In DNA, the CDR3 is TGTGCCAGCAGGTCCTCAGGGAGGGTGGGAAACATTCAGTACTTC.

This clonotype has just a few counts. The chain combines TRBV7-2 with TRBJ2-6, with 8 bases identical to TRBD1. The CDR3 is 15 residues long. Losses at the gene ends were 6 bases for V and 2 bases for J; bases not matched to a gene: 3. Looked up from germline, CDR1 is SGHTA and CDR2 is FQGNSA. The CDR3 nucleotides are TGTGCCAGCAGACCGGACAGGGCTGGGGCCAACGTCCTGACTTTC. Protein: CASRPDRAGANVLTF. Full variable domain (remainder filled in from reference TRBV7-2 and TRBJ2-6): GAGVSQSPSNKVTEKGKDVELRCDPISGHTALYWYRQSLGQGLEFLIYFQGNSAPDKSGLPSDRFSAERTGGSVSTLTIQRTQQEDSAVYLCASRPDRAGANVLTFGAGSRLTVL.

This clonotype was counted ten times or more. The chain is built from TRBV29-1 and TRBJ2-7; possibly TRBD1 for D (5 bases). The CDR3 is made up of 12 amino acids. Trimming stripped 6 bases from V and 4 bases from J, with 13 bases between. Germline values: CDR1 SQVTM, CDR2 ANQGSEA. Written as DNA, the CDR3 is TGCAGCGTCGGTGATCGACAGTACGAGCAGTACTTC. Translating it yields CSVGDRQYEQYF.

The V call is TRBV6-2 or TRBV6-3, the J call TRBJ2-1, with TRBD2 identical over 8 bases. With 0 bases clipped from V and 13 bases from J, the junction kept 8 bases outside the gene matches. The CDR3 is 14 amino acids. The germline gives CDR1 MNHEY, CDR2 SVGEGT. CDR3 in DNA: TGTGCCAGCAGTTACTCCCGGGGACTAGACTTTCAGTTCTTC. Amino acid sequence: CASSYSRGLDFQFF.

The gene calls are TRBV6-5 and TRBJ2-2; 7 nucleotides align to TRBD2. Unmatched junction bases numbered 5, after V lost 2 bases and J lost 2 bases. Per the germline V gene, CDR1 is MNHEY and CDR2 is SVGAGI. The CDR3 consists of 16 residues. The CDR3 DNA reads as TGTGCCAGCAGTTACAGTCCTAGCGGCAACACCGGGGAGCTGTTTTTT. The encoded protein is CASSYSPSGNTGELFF.

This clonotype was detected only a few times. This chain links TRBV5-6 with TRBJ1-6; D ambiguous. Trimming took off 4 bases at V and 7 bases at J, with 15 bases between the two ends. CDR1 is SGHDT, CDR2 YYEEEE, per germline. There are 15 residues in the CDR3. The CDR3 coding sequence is TGTGCCAGCAGCCTCCGGGAGCGGCTGAATTCACCCCTCCACTTT. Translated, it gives CASSLRERLNSPLHF. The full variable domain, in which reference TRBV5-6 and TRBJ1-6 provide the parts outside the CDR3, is DAGVTQSPTHLIKTRGQQVTLRCSPKSGHDTVSWYQQALGQGPQFIFQYYEEEERQRGNFPDRFSGHQFPNYSSELNVNALLLGDSALYLCASSLRERLNSPLHFGNGTRLTVT.

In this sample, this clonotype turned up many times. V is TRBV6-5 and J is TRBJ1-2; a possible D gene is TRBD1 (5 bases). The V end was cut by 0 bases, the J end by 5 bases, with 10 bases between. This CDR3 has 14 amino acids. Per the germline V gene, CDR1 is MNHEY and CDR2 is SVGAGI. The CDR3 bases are TGTGCCAGCAGTTACTCGGCAGGGTGGTATGGCTACACCTTC. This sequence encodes CASSYSAGWYGYTF.

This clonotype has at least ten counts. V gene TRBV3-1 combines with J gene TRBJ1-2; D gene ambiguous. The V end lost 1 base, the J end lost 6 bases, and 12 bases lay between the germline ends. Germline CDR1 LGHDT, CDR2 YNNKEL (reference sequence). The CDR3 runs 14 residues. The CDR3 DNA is TGTGCCAGCAGCCAAGGCCCAGGCGGGAATGGCTACACCTTC. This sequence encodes CASSQGPGGNGYTF. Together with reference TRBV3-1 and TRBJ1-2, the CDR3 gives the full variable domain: DTAVSQTPKYLVTQMGNDKSIKCEQNLGHDTMYWYKQDSKKFLKIMFSYNNKELIINETVPNRFSPKSPDKAHLNLHINSLELGDSAVYFCASSQGPGGNGYTFGSGTRLTVV.

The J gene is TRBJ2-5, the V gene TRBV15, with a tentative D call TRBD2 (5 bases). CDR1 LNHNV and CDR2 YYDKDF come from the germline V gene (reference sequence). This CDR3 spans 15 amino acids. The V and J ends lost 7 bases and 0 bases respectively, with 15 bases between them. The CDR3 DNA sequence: TGTGCCACCACCCATACTCTCGGGAACCAAGAGACCCAGTACTTC. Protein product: CATTHTLGNQETQYF.

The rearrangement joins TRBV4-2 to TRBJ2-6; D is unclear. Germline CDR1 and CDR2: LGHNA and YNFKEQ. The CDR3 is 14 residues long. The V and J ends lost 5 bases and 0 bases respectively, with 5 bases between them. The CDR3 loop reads CASSSNSGANVLTF. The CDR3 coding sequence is TGTGCCAGCAGCAGCAACTCTGGGGCCAACGTCCTGACTTTC.

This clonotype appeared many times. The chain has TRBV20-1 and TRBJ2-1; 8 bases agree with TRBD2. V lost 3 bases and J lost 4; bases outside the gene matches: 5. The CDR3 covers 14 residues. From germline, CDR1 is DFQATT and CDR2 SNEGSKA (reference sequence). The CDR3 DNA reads TGCAGTGCTAGGGAACTAGCGGCGTACAATGAGCAGTTCTTC. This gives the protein CSARELAAYNEQFF.

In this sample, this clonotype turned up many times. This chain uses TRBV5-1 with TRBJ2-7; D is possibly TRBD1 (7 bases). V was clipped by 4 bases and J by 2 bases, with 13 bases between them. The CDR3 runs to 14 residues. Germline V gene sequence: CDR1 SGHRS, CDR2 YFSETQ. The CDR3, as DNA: TGCGCCAGCAGCCCTCAGGGGGGAACCTACGAGCAGTACTTC. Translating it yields CASSPQGGTYEQYF.